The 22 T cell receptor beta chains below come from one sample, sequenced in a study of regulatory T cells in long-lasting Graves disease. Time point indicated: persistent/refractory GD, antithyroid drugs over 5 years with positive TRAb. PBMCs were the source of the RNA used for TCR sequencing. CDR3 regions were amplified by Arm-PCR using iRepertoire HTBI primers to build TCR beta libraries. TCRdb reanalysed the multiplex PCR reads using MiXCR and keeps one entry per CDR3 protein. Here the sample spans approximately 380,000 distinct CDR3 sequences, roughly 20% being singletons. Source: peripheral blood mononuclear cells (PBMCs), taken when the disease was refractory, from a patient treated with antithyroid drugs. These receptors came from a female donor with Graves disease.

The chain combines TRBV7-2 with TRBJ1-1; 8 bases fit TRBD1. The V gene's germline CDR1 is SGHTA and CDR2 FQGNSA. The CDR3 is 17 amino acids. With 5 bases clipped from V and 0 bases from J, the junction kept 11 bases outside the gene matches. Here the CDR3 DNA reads TGTGCCAGCAGCCGACAGGGGACACGAACCCTGAACACTGAAGCTTTCTTT. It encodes CASSRQGTRTLNTEAFF.

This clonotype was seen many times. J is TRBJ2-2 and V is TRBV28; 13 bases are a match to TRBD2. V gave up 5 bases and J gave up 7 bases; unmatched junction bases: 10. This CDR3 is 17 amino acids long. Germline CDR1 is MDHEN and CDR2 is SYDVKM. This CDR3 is CASSPDSGLAGDGELFF. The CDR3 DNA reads TGTGCCAGCAGTCCCGACTCCGGACTAGCGGGAGACGGGGAGCTGTTTTTT.

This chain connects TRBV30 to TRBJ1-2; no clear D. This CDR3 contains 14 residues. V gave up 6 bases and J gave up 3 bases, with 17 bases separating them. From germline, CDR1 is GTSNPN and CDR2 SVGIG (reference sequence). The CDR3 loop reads CACRPAAGHYGYTF. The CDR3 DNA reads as TGTGCCTGCCGGCCGGCAGCCGGCCACTATGGCTACACCTTC.

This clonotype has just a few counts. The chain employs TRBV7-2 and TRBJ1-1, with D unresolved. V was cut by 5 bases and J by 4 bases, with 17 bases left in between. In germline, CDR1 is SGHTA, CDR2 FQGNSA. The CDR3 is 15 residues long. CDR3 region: CASSKRPGVGTEAFF. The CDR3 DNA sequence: TGTGCCAGCAGCAAGAGACCCGGGGTTGGCACTGAAGCTTTCTTT.

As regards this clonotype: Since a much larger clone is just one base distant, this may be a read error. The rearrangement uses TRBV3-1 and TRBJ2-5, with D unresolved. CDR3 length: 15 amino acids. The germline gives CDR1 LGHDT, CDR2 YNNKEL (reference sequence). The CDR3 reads CAGSQDFFNQETQYF. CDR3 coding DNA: TGTGCCGGCAGCCAAGATTTCTTCAATCAAGAGACCCAGTACTTC.

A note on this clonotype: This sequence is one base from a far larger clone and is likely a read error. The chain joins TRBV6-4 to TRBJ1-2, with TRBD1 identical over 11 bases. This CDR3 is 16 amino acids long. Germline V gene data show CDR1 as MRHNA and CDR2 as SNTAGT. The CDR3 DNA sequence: TGTGTCAGCAGTTACCGGAGGACAGGGGGCTCCTATGGCTACACCTTC. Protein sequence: CVSSYRRTGGSYGYTF.

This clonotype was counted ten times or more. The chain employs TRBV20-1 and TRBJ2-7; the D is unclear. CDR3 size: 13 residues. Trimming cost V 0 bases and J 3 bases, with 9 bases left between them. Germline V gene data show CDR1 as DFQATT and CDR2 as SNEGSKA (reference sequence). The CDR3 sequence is CSARDSTVYEQYF. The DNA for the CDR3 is TGCAGTGCTAGAGATAGTACAGTCTACGAGCAGTACTTC.

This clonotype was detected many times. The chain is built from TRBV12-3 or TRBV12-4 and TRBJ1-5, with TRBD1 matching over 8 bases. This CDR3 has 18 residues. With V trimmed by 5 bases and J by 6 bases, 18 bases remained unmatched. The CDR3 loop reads CASSPRTGLLGISQPQHF. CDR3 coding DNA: TGTGCCAGCAGTCCCCGGACAGGGCTCCTTGGAATAAGTCAGCCCCAGCATTTT.

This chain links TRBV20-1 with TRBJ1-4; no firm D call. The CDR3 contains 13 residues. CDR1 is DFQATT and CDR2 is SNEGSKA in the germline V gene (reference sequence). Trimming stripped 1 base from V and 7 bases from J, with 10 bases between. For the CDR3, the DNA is TGCAGTGCTAGAGGGGAGGCGAGTGAAAAACTGTTTTTT. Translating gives CSARGEASEKLFF.

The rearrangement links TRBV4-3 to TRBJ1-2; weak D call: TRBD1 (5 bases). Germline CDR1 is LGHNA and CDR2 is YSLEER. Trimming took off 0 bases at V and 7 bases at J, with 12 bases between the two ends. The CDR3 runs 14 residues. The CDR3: CASSQDGHRLGYTF. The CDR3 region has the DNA TGCGCCAGCAGCCAAGACGGACACCGCCTTGGCTACACCTTC.

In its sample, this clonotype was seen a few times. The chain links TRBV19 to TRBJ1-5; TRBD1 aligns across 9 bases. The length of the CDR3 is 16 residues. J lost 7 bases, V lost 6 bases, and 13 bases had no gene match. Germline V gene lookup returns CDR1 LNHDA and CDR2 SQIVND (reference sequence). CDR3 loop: CASSRDTGGAKQPQHF. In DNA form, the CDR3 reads TGTGCCAGTAGCCGTGACACAGGGGGCGCGAAGCAGCCCCAGCATTTT.

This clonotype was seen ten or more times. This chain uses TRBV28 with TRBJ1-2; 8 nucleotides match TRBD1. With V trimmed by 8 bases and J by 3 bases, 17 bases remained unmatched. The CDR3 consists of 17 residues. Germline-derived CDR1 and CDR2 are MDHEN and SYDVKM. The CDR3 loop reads CASASSRGVDRDYGYTF. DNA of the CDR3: TGTGCCAGCGCCTCCTCCCGAGGGGTGGACAGGGACTATGGCTACACCTTC.

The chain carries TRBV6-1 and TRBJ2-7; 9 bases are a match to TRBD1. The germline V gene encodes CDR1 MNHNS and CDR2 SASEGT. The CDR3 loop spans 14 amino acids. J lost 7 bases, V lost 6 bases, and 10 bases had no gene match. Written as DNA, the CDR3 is TGTGCCAGCAGGTTTCACAGGGGGCAAGGGGAGCAGTACTTC. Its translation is CASRFHRGQGEQYF.

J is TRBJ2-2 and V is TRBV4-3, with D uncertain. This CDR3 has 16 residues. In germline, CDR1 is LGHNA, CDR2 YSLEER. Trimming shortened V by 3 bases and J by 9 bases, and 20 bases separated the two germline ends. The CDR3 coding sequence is TGCGCCAGCAGCCAGGGCACTGGACCGAACCTGAGGGAGCTGTTTTTT. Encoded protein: CASSQGTGPNLRELFF.

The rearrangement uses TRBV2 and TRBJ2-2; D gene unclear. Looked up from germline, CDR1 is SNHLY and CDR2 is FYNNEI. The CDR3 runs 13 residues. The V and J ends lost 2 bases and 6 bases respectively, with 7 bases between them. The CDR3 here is CASSESRPGELFF. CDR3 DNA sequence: TGTGCCAGCAGTGAATCCAGGCCCGGGGAGCTGTTTTTT.

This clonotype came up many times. The CDR3, as DNA: TGTGCCAGCAGTGAAGCGGTGTTAGGGCAGGGAGACTATGGCTACACCTTC. It translates to CASSEAVLGQGDYGYTF. The rearrangement joins TRBV6-1 to TRBJ1-2; perhaps TRBD1 as D (5 bases). The germline V and J ends were trimmed by 0 bases and 3 bases, with 17 bases remaining between them. The length of the CDR3 is 17 residues. Germline CDR1 and CDR2: MNHNS and SASEGT.

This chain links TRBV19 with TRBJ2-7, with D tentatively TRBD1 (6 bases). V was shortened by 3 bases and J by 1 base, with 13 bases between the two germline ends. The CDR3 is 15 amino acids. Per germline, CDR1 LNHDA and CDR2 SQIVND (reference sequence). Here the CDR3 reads CASSIGVTGSYEQYF. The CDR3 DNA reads TGTGCCAGTAGTATTGGGGTGACAGGTTCCTACGAGCAGTACTTC.

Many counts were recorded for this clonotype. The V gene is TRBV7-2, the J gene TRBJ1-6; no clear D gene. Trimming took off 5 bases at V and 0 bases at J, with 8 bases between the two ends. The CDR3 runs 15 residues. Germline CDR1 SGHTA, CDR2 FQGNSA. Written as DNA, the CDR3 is TGTGCCAGCAGCAAGGAGAGCTCCTATAATTCACCCCTCCACTTT. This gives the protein CASSKESSYNSPLHF.

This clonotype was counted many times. CDR3 loop: CASSSLAEGGQETQYF. For the CDR3, the DNA is TGTGCCAGCAGCTCTTTAGCGGAGGGAGGCCAAGAGACCCAGTACTTC. The rearrangement links TRBV11-2 to TRBJ2-5; D is perhaps TRBD2 (6 bases). Germline CDR1 and CDR2: SGHAT and FQNNGV. The V and J ends lost 4 bases and 1 base respectively, with 16 bases between them. The CDR3 is 16 amino acids.

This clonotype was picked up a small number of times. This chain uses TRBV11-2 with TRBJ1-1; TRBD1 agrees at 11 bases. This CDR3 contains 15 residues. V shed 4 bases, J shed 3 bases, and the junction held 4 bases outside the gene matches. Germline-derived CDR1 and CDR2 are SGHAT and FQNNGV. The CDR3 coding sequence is TGTGCCAGCAGCTGGCGGACAGGGGGCCACACTGAAGCTTTCTTT. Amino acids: CASSWRTGGHTEAFF.

CDR3 region: CASSLAATRGGGNIQYF. The DNA of the CDR3 is TGTGCCAGCAGCTTAGCGGCCACGAGAGGGGGTGGGAACATTCAGTACTTC. The rearrangement joins TRBV7-2 to TRBJ2-4; D perhaps matches TRBD1 (6 bases). The V gene's germline CDR1 is SGHTA and CDR2 FQGNSA. Deletions cut 0 bases from V and 7 bases from J, with 19 bases between. The CDR3 is 17 amino acids.

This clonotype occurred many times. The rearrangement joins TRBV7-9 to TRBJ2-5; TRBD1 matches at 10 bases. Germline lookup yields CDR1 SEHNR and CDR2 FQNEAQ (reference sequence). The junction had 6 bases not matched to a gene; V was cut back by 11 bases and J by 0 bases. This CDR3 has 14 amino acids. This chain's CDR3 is CASGTGVYQETQYF. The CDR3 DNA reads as TGTGCCTCGGGGACAGGGGTCTACCAAGAGACCCAGTACTTC. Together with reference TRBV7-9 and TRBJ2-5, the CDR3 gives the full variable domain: DTGVSQNPRHKITKRGQNVTFRCDPISEHNRLYWYRQTLGQGPEFLTYFQNEAQLEKSRLLSDRFSAERPKGSFSTLEIQRTEQGDSAMYLCASGTGVYQETQYFGPGTRLLVL.